Below are 29 T cell receptor beta chains sequenced from a single sample in a study of graft-versus-host responses after intestinal transplantation. Data came from immunoSEQ multiplex PCR; TCRdb stores just in-frame clones and leaves some out. The sample has more than 50,000 clones, around 91% seen once; the top ten hold more than 2.5%. The sample was PBMCs, taken about 120 days after intestinal transplantation. Receptors were obtained from a human patient who received an intestinal transplant, so some T cells may come from the graft donor.

The chain employs TRBV6-5 and TRBJ1-2; no clear D gene. Germline V gene sequence: CDR1 MNHEY, CDR2 SVGAGI. Trimming took 5 bases from V and 8 from J, leaving 18 bases between them. The CDR3 consists of 14 residues. The CDR3 coding sequence is TGTGCCAGCAGTCTCAATACTTACTACGGGGGCTACACCTTC. Its protein is CASSLNTYYGGYTF.

This chain joins TRBV7-9 and TRBJ2-7; D assignment may be TRBD1 or TRBD2 (5 bases each). The V and J ends lost 5 bases and 6 bases respectively, with 17 bases between them. Germline V CDR1 and CDR2: SEHNR, FQNEAQ (reference sequence). The length of the CDR3 is 14 residues. CDR3 sequence (DNA): TGTGCCAGCAGCCCGCCGCCGGCAGGGACCGAGCAGTACTTC. Protein: CASSPPPAGTEQYF.

The rearrangement uses TRBV5-5 and TRBJ2-7, with 10 bases identical to TRBD1. Germline values: CDR1 SGHKS, CDR2 YYEKEE (reference sequence). This CDR3 comprises 14 residues. J lost 3 bases, V lost 3 bases, and 3 bases had no gene match. The CDR3 nucleotides are TGTGCCAGCAGCTATGGACAGGGGGGCTACGAGCAGTACTTC. Protein: CASSYGQGGYEQYF.

CDR3 residues: CAWRGQGGTGELFF. The CDR3 nucleotides read TGTGCCTGGAGGGGGCAGGGTGGCACCGGGGAGCTGTTTTTT. V gene TRBV30 combines with J gene TRBJ2-2, with D possibly being TRBD1 (5 bases). Germline values: CDR1 GTSNPN, CDR2 SVGIG (reference sequence). V lost 3 bases to trimming and J lost 4 bases, with 12 bases between them. CDR3 size: 14 residues.

The chain couples TRBV6-5 to TRBJ2-3; 11 bases align to TRBD2. The ends lost 7 bases at V and 3 bases at J; junction bases unmatched: 6. This CDR3 has 15 residues. Germline V gene sequence: CDR1 MNHEY, CDR2 SVGAGI. In DNA, the CDR3 is TGTGCCAGCAACGTACTAGCGGGGGCTACAGATACGCAGTATTTT. It translates to CASNVLAGATDTQYF.

DNA of the CDR3: TGTGCCAGCAGCACTGACATCGTTCAGGGACTAGCGGGATTCTACGAGCAGTACTTC. Encoded protein: CASSTDIVQGLAGFYEQYF. The V gene is TRBV5-6, the J gene TRBJ2-7; TRBD2 matches 13 bases. V was clipped by 4 bases and J by 3 bases; unmatched bases: 16. This CDR3 comprises 19 residues. Germline values: CDR1 SGHDT, CDR2 YYEEEE.

The chain has TRBV7-6 and TRBJ2-1, with 13 positions matching TRBD2. Germline V lookup: CDR1 SGHVS, CDR2 FNYEAQ. Trimming cost V 4 bases and J 6 bases; bases outside gene matches: 9. This CDR3 has 17 residues. The CDR3 is CASSSTSGRPQGNEQFF. CDR3 in DNA: TGTGCCAGCAGCTCGACTAGCGGGAGGCCACAGGGCAATGAGCAGTTCTTC.

The chain has TRBV4-2 and TRBJ2-5; possibly TRBD1 or TRBD2 for D (5 bases each). Germline lookup yields CDR1 LGHNA and CDR2 YNFKEQ. The CDR3 is 15 residues long. V was trimmed by 2 bases and J by 5 bases, leaving 15 bases between them. The CDR3 is CASSQSGTAGETQYF. CDR3 DNA sequence: TGTGCCAGCAGCCAATCCGGGACGGCCGGGGAGACCCAGTACTTC.

The rearrangement joins TRBV7-7 to TRBJ2-1; D might be TRBD2 (6 bases). The CDR3 length is 17 residues. Germline CDR1 reads SSHAT; CDR2 reads FNYEAQ (reference sequence). V lost 0 bases to trimming and J lost 4 bases, with 16 bases between them. The CDR3 sequence is CASSLAPGTGGYNEQFF. The CDR3 nucleotides read TGTGCCAGCAGCTTAGCGCCCGGAACAGGAGGGTACAATGAGCAGTTCTTC.

The chain is built from TRBV4-1 and TRBJ2-1; D is possibly TRBD2 (5 bases). The V and J ends lost 5 bases and 12 bases respectively, with 11 bases between them. CDR3 length: 11 residues. CDR1 and CDR2 (germline): MGHRA, YSYEKL. The CDR3 bases are TGCGCCAGCAGCTCCCTTGCGGGGCAGTTCTTC. It yields the protein CASSSLAGQFF.

V gene TRBV5-5 combines with J gene TRBJ2-7, with a tentative D call TRBD2 (6 bases). The V end was cut by 4 bases, the J end by 1 base, with 9 bases between. Germline V CDR1 and CDR2: SGHKS, YYEKEE (reference sequence). There are 13 residues in the CDR3. DNA for the CDR3: TGTGCCAGCAGCCGGCGGGGTTCCTACGAGCAGTACTTC. This codes for CASSRRGSYEQYF.

The gene calls are TRBV5-1 and TRBJ1-3; no definite D call. CDR1 and CDR2 from the germline V gene are SGHRS and YFSETQ. This CDR3 contains 15 residues. The V end was cut by 0 bases, the J end by 0 bases, with 7 bases between. The CDR3 sequence is CASSLGGNSGNTIYF. The CDR3 nucleotides read TGCGCCAGCAGCTTGGGAGGTAACTCTGGAAACACCATATATTTT.

The chain couples TRBV21-1 to TRBJ1-1; the DNA was not used to check the table's D call, TRBD1. TRBV21-1 is annotated as a pseudogene. The CDR3 loop spans 14 amino acids. CDR3 protein: CASSRTGGRTEAFF. For the CDR3, the DNA is TGTGCCAGCAGTCGGACAGGGGGCAGGACTGAAGCTTTCTTT.

V usage is TRBV5-6 and J usage is TRBJ1-4; D may be TRBD1 (6 bases). Germline V gene data show CDR1 as SGHDT and CDR2 as YYEEEE. The V gene lost 3 bases and the J gene lost 5 bases, with 17 bases spanning the gap. The CDR3 has 16 residues. The CDR3, as DNA: TGTGCCAGCAGCTGGGGGCCGGGGGCCCCAAATGAAAAACTGTTTTTT. Amino acids: CASSWGPGAPNEKLFF. The whole variable domain, remainder taken from reference TRBV5-6 and TRBJ1-4, is DAGVTQSPTHLIKTRGQQVTLRCSPKSGHDTVSWYQQALGQGPQFIFQYYEEEERQRGNFPDRFSGHQFPNYSSELNVNALLLGDSALYLCASSWGPGAPNEKLFFGSGTQLSVL.

V and J are TRBV7-9 and TRBJ2-5; 9 bases map to TRBD2. Germline lookup yields CDR1 SEHNR and CDR2 FQNEAQ (reference sequence). The CDR3 loop spans 14 amino acids. J gave up 3 bases and V 1 base, and 0 bases lay outside the gene matches. CDR3 nucleotides: TGTGCCAGCAGCTTAGTAGCGGGAGAAGAGACCCAGTACTTC. Protein: CASSLVAGEETQYF.

This clone appeared a single time. The chain carries TRBV23-1 and TRBJ1-1; 7 bases are a match to TRBD1. TRBV23-1 is identified as an open reading frame with a role that is uncertain. The CDR3 runs to 15 residues. V gave up 8 bases and J gave up 3 bases; unmatched junction bases: 12. The CDR3 protein is CASHRGRGVYTEAFF. CDR3 in DNA: TGCGCCAGCCACAGGGGCAGAGGGGTTTACACTGAAGCTTTCTTT.

CDR3: CASSQGAVSYEQYF. The CDR3 DNA is TGTGCCAGCAGCCAAGGGGCAGTGTCCTACGAGCAGTACTTC. The J gene is TRBJ2-7, the V gene TRBV4-2, with no clear D. The germline gives CDR1 LGHNA, CDR2 YNFKEQ. Trimming pared 1 base from V and 1 base from J, leaving 8 bases between. The CDR3 length is 14 residues.

The chain uses TRBV28 and TRBJ1-1; no reliable D call. The CDR3 sequence is 12 residues long. Germline V lookup: CDR1 MDHEN, CDR2 SYDVKM. Between the trimmed V and J ends, which lost 4 bases and 8 bases, there was a span of 11 bases. CDR3 amino acids: CASSSGPPEAFF. CDR3 coding DNA: TGTGCCAGCAGTTCCGGGCCACCGGAAGCTTTCTTT.

This chain uses TRBV11-2 with TRBJ1-1; unclear D gene. Per the germline V gene, CDR1 is SGHAT and CDR2 is FQNNGV. V gave up 1 base and J gave up 1 base, with 7 bases separating them. This CDR3 is 14 amino acids long. CDR3 bases: TGTGCCAGCAGCTTAGTAATTGGGAACACTGAAGCTTTCTTT. This sequence encodes CASSLVIGNTEAFF.

This clone was recorded only once. CDR3 bases: TGTGCCAGCAGCCCCGACACTTGGTCTTACCAAGAGACCCAGTACTTC. Protein: CASSPDTWSYQETQYF. V is TRBV4-2 and J is TRBJ2-5; D gene unclear. CDR3 length: 16 amino acids. Per germline, CDR1 LGHNA and CDR2 YNFKEQ. V was pared by 4 bases and J by 0 bases, with 15 bases between.

This sequence joins TRBV27 and TRBJ2-7; tentatively, D is TRBD1 (6 bases). Germline V lookup: CDR1 MNHEY, CDR2 SMNVEV (reference sequence). There are 16 residues in the CDR3. Deletions cut 2 bases from V and 6 bases from J, with 20 bases between. CDR3 residues: CASSLMGAPARSEQYF. For the CDR3, the DNA is TGTGCCAGCAGTTTAATGGGGGCCCCAGCCCGAAGCGAGCAGTACTTC.

The V and J genes are TRBV19 and TRBJ1-5; no firm D call. Germline V gene data show CDR1 as LNHDA and CDR2 as SQIVND (reference sequence). Trimming removed 5 bases from V and 6 bases from J, with 14 bases in between. The CDR3 is 14 residues long. DNA for the CDR3: TGTGCCAGTAGTTTATACTTGGATCGTCAGCCCCAGCATTTT. Its protein is CASSLYLDRQPQHF.

The chain carries TRBV5-1 and TRBJ2-7; weak D call: TRBD1 (5 bases). The ends were cut back, 4 bases at V and 0 bases at J, with 17 bases in the middle. Germline lookup yields CDR1 SGHRS and CDR2 YFSETQ. This CDR3 is built from 16 residues. The CDR3 DNA reads as TGCGCCAGCAGCCCCAGGGCCGACAGTTACTCCTACGAGCAGTACTTC. The encoded protein is CASSPRADSYSYEQYF. Looking up the rest from reference TRBV5-1 and TRBJ2-7 gives the full variable domain: KAGVTQTPRYLIKTRGQQVTLSCSPISGHRSVSWYQQTPGQGLQFLFEYFSETQRNKGNFPGRFSGRQFSNSRSEMNVSTLELGDSALYLCASSPRADSYSYEQYFGPGTRLTVT.

This chain uses TRBV2 with TRBJ2-7; a possible D gene is TRBD2 (6 bases). The ends were cut back, 6 bases at V and 3 bases at J, with 15 bases in the middle. The CDR3 contains 14 residues. Germline assignment: CDR1 SNHLY and CDR2 FYNNEI. This CDR3 is CASRESGLFYEQYF. CDR3 bases: TGTGCCAGCAGGGAATCGGGACTTTTCTACGAGCAGTACTTC.

The chain is built from TRBV6-5 and TRBJ1-2; no firm D call. CDR3 length: 14 amino acids. V was shortened by 6 bases and J by 4 bases, with 15 bases between the two germline ends. CDR1 is MNHEY and CDR2 is SVGAGI in the germline V gene. The CDR3 DNA sequence: TGTGCCAGCAGCCCCAGGAACGAGGGCTATGGCTACACCTTC. Protein product: CASSPRNEGYGYTF.

The chain uses TRBV5-1 and TRBJ2-5, with a weak D call TRBD2 (6 bases). V was pared by 2 bases and J by 2 bases, with 13 bases between. Germline V gene data show CDR1 as SGHRS and CDR2 as YFSETQ. The CDR3 contains 15 residues. The CDR3 spells CASSFVWGEQETQYF. In DNA form, the CDR3 reads TGCGCCAGCAGCTTCGTATGGGGGGAGCAAGAGACCCAGTACTTC.

The chain links TRBV11-3 to TRBJ2-3; 11 bases line up with TRBD2. With V trimmed by 5 bases and J by 1 base, 5 bases remained unmatched. The CDR3 extends over 16 amino acids. The germline gives CDR1 SGHNT, CDR2 YENEEA. CDR3 loop: CASSRRSGRGTDTQYF. The CDR3 nucleotides read TGTGCCAGCAGCCGCCGTAGCGGGAGGGGCACAGATACGCAGTATTTT.

The rearrangement links TRBV2 to TRBJ2-2; 8 positions match TRBD1. Germline V gene sequence: CDR1 SNHLY, CDR2 FYNNEI. This CDR3 has 14 amino acids. The V and J ends lost 8 bases and 7 bases, in that order; junction bases with no gene match: 9. CDR3 DNA: TGTGCCAGCTCAGGGACAGGCGGTATCGGGGAGCTGTTTTTT. Protein product: CASSGTGGIGELFF.

V is TRBV7-9 and J is TRBJ2-2, with 9 bases matching TRBD1. V was pared by 5 bases and J by 7 bases, with 11 bases of the junction left unmatched. CDR1 is SEHNR and CDR2 is FQNEAQ in the germline V gene (reference sequence). The CDR3 covers 16 residues. The CDR3 sequence: CASSPPGTGFGGELFF. The CDR3 region has the DNA TGTGCCAGCAGCCCCCCCGGGACAGGGTTCGGCGGGGAGCTGTTTTTT.